The T cell receptor beta chain described here comes from a study of blood T cell repertoires in COVID-19. Per the original methods: Estimation of nucleated cell counts relied on the amplification of reference gene primers. The protocol was immunoSEQ multiplex PCR, while the TCRdb copy is restricted to in-frame clones and leaves out a portion. D and trimming were read from the DNA, whereas the V and J calls and clone size are those reported in that table. Here the sample spans about 100,000 clones, more than 65% being singletons. V shed 5 bases and J 6 bases; nucleotides not matched to a gene: 9. The CDR3 covers 15 residues. The V gene's germline CDR1 is LNHDA and CDR2 SQIVND (reference sequence).

This receptor was taken from a woman in her 70s with acute or convalescent COVID-19. Sequenced sample: peripheral blood. The rearrangement joins TRBV19 to TRBJ2-3; 9 bases align to TRBD1. The CDR3 DNA reads TGTGCCAGTAGTCTTTCCGACAGGGGGATGGATACGCAGTATTTT. Translating it yields CASSLSDRGMDTQYF.